This T cell receptor (beta chain) was found in a study of blood T cell repertoires in COVID-19. Data came from immunoSEQ multiplex PCR; TCRdb stores just in-frame clones and leaves some out. The repertoire holds roughly 120,000 clones, with about four fifths as singletons. The CDR3 extends over 14 amino acids. Trimming took 7 bases from V and 5 from J; bases not matched to a gene: 7. Germline V lookup: CDR1 MNHEY, CDR2 SMNVEV (reference sequence). The genes are TRBV27 and TRBJ2-1; 8 bases fit TRBD2. This clonotype originated in a human donor in a cohort sampled during active COVID-19. Sequenced sample: peripheral blood. The CDR3 coding sequence is TGTGCCAGCAAAGGGGGACTAGAGGACAATGAGCAGTTCTTC. Encoded protein: CASKGGLEDNEQFF.